Below are 5 T cell receptor beta chains sequenced from a single sample in a study of blood T cell repertoires in COVID-19. This table comes from immunoSEQ multiplex PCR, and its TCRdb copy is limited to in-frame clones, with some not included. Seen here are fewer than 250,000 clones, 80% to 90% observed once, and the top ten hold about 2.7%. The sequencing sample was made of peripheral blood. The receptors shown here come from a woman between 40 and 50 years old with active or convalescent COVID-19.

This clone turned up a few times. The genes are TRBV2 and TRBJ1-2, with D perhaps TRBD1 (6 bases). CDR3 length: 12 residues. Germline values: CDR1 SNHLY, CDR2 FYNNEI. The CDR3 sequence: CIRSRTDDGYTF. In DNA form, the CDR3 reads TGTATAAGATCTAGGACAGACGATGGCTACACCTTC.

The rearrangement links TRBV9 to TRBJ1-1; the match to TRBD1 covers 7 bases. Trimming took 4 bases from V and 1 from J; bases not matched to a gene: 16. Looked up from germline, CDR1 is SGDLS and CDR2 is YYNGEE. This CDR3 contains 18 residues. CDR3 nucleotides: TGTGCCAGCAGCCCGCGACTCTCGTGGGGGACAGAGAACACTGAAGCTTTCTTT. Its translation: CASSPRLSWGTENTEAFF.

The J gene is TRBJ2-7, the V gene TRBV18; TRBD1 agrees at 7 bases. Germline V lookup: CDR1 KGHSH, CDR2 LQKENI. CDR3 length: 13 residues. V trimming: 3 bases; J trimming: 5 bases; junction bases outside the gene matches: 4. Written as DNA, the CDR3 is TGTGCCAGCTCACCGGTAACAGGGGACGAGCAGTACTTC. Encoded protein: CASSPVTGDEQYF.

This clone was recorded once. The V call is TRBV27, the J call TRBJ2-3; maybe TRBD2 (6 bases). Germline V lookup: CDR1 MNHEY, CDR2 SMNVEV (reference sequence). The CDR3 sequence is 16 residues long. With 4 bases removed from V and 4 bases from J, the gap between germline ends came to 18 bases. The CDR3 DNA reads TGTGCCAGCAGTTCCCTGGAGGGAGCTAGGGCAGATACGCAGTATTTT. Residues: CASSSLEGARADTQYF.

The chain has TRBV7-8 and TRBJ1-1; 8 bases agree with TRBD1. The germline gives CDR1 SGHVS, CDR2 FQNEAQ. V gave up 2 bases and J gave up 3 bases; unmatched junction bases: 5. This CDR3 contains 15 residues. In DNA, the CDR3 is TGTGCCAGCAGCTTATTCGGACAGGGAGACACTGAAGCTTTCTTT. It is translated as CASSLFGQGDTEAFF. Looking up the rest from reference TRBV7-8 and TRBJ1-1 gives the full variable domain: GAGVSQSPRYKVAKRGQDVALRCDPISGHVSLFWYQQALGQGPEFLTYFQNEAQLDKSGLPSDRFFAERPEGSVSTLKIQRTQQEDSAVYLCASSLFGQGDTEAFFGQGTRLTVV.